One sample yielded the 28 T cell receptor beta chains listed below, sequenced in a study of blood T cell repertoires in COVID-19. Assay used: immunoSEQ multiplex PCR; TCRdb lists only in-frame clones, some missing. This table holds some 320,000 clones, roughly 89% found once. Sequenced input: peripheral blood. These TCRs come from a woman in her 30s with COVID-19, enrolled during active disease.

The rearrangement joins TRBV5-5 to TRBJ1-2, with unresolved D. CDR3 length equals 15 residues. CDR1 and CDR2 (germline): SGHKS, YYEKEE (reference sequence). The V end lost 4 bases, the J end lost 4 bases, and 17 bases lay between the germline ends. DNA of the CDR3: TGTGCCAGCAGCGCTGGCGGTACAAATTTCTATGGCTACACCTTC. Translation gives CASSAGGTNFYGYTF.

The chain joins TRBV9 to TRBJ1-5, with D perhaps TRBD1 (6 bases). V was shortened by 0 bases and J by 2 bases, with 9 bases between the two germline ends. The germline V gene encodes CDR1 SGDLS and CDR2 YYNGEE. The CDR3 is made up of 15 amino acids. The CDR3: CASSVGSGGNQPQHF. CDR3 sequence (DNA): TGTGCCAGCAGCGTAGGTTCAGGGGGCAATCAGCCCCAGCATTTT. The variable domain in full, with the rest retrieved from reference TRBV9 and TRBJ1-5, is DSGVTQTPKHLITATGQRVTLRCSPRSGDLSVYWYQQSLDQGLQFLIQYYNGEERAKGNILERFSAQQFPDLHSELNLSSLELGDSALYFCASSVGSGGNQPQHFGDGTRLSIL.

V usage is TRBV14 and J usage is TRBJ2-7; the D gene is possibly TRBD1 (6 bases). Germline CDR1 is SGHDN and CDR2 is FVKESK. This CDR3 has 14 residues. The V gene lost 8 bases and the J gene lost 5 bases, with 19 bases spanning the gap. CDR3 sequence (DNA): TGTGCCAGCGCCTGGGCAGGGGATTTGGACGAGCAGTACTTC. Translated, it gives CASAWAGDLDEQYF.

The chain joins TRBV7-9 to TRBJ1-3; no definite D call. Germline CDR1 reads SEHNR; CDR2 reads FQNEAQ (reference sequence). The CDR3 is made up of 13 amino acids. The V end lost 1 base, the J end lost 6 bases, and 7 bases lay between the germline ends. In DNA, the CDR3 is TGTGCCAGCAGCTTAGGTATCTCAAACACCATATATTTT. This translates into CASSLGISNTIYF. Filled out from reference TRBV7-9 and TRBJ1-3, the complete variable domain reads DTGVSQNPRHKITKRGQNVTFRCDPISEHNRLYWYRQTLGQGPEFLTYFQNEAQLEKSRLLSDRFSAERPKGSFSTLEIQRTEQGDSAMYLCASSLGISNTIYFGEGSWLTVV.

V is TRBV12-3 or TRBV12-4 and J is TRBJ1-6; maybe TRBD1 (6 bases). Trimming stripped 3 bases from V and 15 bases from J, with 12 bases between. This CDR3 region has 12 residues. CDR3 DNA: TGTGCCAGCAGTTTTTATAGGGGACACCTCCACTTT. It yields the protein CASSFYRGHLHF.

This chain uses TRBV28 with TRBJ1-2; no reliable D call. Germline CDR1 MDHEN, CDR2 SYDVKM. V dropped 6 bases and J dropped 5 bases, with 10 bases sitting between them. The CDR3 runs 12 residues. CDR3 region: CASRSTEYGYTF. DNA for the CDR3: TGTGCCAGCAGATCGACGGAGTATGGCTACACCTTC.

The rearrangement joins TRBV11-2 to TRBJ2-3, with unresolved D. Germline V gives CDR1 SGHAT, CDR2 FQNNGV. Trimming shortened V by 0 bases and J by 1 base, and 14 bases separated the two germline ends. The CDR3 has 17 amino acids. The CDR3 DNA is TGTGCCAGCAGCTTAGACCGAATAGCCCCCGGCACAGATACGCAGTATTTT. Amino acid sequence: CASSLDRIAPGTDTQYF.

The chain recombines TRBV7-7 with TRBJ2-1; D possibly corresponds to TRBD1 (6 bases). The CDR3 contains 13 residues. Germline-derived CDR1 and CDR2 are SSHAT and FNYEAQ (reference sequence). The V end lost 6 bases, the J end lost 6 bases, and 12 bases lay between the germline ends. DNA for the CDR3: TGTGCCAGCAGTTATGACAGGACCAATGAGCAGTTCTTC. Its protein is CASSYDRTNEQFF.

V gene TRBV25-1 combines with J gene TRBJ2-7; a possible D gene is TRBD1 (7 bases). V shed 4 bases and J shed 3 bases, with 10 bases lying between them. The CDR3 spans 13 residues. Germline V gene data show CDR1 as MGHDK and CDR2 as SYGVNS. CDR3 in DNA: TGTGCCAGCAGTGGGAGGGGGCGCTACGAGCAGTACTTC. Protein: CASSGRGRYEQYF.

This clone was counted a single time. The CDR3, as DNA: TGCGCCAGCTCGGACAGGGAAAGCTCCTACAATGAGCAGTTCTTC. Its protein is CASSDRESSYNEQFF. This chain connects TRBV10-1 to TRBJ2-1; TRBD1 agrees at 8 bases. CDR3 length equals 15 residues. The trim removed 8 bases at V and 0 bases at J, leaving 6 bases unmatched. Germline-derived CDR1 and CDR2 are WNHNN and SYGVQD (reference sequence).

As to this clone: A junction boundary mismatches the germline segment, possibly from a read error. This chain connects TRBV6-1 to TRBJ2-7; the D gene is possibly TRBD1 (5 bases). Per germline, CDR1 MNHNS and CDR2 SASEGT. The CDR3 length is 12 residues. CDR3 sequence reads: CASSEISGFRDF. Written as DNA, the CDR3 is TGTGCCAGCAGTGAAATATCGGGTTTCAGGGACTTC.

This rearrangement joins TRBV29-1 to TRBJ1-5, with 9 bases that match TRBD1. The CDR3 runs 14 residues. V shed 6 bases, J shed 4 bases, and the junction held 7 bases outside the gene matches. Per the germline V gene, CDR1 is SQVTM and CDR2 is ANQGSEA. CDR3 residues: CSVLGQGVNQPQHF. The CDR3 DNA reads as TGCAGCGTATTGGGACAGGGCGTGAATCAGCCCCAGCATTTT.

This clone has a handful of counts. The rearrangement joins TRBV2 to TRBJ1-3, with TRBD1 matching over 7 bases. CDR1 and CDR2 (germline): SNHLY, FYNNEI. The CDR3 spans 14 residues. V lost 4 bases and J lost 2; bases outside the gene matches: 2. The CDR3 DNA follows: TGTGCCAGCAGTGGAGACAGGGCTGGAAACACCATATATTTT. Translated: CASSGDRAGNTIYF.

The CDR3 DNA reads TGTGCCACCAGTGATTTGCGCAGGGGGTTCCAGCCCCAGCATTTT. Translating gives CATSDLRRGFQPQHF. The rearrangement links TRBV24-1 to TRBJ1-5, with TRBD1 matching 7 bases. CDR3 size: 15 residues. After removal of 0 bases from V and 7 bases from J, the junction contained 5 bases not matched to a gene. CDR1 is KGHDR and CDR2 is SFDVKD in the germline V gene.

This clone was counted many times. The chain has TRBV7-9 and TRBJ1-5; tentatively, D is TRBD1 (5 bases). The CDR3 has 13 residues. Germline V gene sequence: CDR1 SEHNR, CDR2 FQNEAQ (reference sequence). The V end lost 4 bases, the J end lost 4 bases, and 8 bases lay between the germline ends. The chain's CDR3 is CASSWGKNQPQHF. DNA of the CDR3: TGTGCCAGCAGCTGGGGCAAGAATCAGCCCCAGCATTTT.

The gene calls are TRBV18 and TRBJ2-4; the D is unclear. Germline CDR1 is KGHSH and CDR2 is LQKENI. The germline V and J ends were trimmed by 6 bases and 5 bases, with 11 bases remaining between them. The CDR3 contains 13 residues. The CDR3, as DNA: TGTGCCAGCTCCCAACTTACCGAAAACATTCAGTACTTC. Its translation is CASSQLTENIQYF. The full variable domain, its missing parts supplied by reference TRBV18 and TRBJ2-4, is NAGVMQNPRHLVRRRGQEARLRCSPMKGHSHVYWYRQLPEEGLKFMVYLQKENIIDESGMPKERFSAEFPKEGPSILRIQQVVRGDSAAYFCASSQLTENIQYFGAGTRLSVL.

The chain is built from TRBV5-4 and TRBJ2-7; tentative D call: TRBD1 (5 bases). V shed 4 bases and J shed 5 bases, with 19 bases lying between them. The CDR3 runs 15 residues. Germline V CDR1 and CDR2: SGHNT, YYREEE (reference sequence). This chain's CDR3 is CASSVLPQALHEQYF. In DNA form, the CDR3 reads TGTGCCAGCAGCGTCCTTCCACAGGCCCTCCACGAGCAGTACTTC.

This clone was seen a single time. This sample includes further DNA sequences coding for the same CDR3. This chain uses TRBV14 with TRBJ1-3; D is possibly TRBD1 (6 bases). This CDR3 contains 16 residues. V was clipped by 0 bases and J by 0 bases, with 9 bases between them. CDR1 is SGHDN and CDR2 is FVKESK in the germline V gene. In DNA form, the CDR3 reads TGTGCCAGCAGCCAAGATGAACAGGGCTCTGGAAACACCATATATTTT. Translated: CASSQDEQGSGNTIYF.

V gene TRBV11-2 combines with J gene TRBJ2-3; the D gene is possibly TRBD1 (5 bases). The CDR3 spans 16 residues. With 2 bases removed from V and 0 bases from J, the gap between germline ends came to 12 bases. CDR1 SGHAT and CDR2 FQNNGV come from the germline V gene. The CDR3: CASSLIGDKSTDTQYF. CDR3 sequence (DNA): TGTGCCAGCAGCTTAATAGGGGATAAGAGCACAGATACGCAGTATTTT.

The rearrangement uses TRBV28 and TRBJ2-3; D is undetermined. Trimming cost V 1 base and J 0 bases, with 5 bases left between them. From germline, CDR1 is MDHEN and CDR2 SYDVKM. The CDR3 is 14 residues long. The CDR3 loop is CASSLSQSTDTQYF. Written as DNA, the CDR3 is TGTGCCAGCAGTTTATCCCAGAGCACAGATACGCAGTATTTT.

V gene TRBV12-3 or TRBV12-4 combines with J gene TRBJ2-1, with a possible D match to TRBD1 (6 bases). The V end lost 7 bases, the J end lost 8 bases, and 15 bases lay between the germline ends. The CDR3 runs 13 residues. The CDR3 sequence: CASKIWGPDEQFF. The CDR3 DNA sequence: TGTGCCAGCAAGATTTGGGGGCCCGATGAGCAGTTCTTC.

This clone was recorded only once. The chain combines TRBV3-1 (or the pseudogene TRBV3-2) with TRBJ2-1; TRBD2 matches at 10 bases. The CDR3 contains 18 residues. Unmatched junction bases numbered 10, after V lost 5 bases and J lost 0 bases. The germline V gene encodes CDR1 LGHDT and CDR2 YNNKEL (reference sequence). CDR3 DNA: TGTGCCAGCAGCTCCACTAGCGGGGTTGGCAGCTCCTACAATGAGCAGTTCTTC. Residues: CASSSTSGVGSSYNEQFF.

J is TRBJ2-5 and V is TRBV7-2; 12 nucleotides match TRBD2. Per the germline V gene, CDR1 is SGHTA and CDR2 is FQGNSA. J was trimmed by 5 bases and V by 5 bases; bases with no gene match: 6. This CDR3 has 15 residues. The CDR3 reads CASSPGLAGWETQYF. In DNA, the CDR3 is TGTGCCAGCAGCCCGGGACTAGCGGGTTGGGAGACCCAGTACTTC.

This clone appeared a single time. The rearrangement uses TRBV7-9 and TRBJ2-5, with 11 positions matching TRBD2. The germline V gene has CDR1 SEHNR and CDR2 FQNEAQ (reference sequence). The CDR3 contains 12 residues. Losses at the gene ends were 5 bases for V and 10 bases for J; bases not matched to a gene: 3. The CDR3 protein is CASSVTSGGQYF. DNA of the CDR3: TGTGCCAGCAGCGTCACTAGCGGGGGCCAGTACTTC.

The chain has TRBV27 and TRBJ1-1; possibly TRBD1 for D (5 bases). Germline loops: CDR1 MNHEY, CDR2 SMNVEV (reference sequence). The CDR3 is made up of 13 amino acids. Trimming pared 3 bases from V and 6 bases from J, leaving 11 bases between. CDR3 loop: CASSLFREAEAFF. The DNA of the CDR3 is TGTGCCAGCAGTTTGTTCAGGGAGGCTGAAGCTTTCTTT.

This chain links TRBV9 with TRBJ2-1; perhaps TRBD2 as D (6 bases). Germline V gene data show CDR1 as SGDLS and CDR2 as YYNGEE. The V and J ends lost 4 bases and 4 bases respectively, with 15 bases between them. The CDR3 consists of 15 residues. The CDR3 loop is CASSPGGSSYNEQFF. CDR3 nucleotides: TGTGCCAGCAGCCCTGGGGGGTCCTCATACAATGAGCAGTTCTTC. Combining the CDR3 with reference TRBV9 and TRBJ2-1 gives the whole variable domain DSGVTQTPKHLITATGQRVTLRCSPRSGDLSVYWYQQSLDQGLQFLIQYYNGEERAKGNILERFSAQQFPDLHSELNLSSLELGDSALYFCASSPGGSSYNEQFFGPGTRLTVL.

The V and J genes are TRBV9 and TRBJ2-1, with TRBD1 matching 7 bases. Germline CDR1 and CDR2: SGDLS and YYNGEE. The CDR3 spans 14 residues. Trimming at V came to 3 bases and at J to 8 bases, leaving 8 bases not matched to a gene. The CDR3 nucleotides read TGTGCCAGCAGCGCAGGGGGTTTGAGGGATGAGCAGTTCTTC. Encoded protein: CASSAGGLRDEQFF.

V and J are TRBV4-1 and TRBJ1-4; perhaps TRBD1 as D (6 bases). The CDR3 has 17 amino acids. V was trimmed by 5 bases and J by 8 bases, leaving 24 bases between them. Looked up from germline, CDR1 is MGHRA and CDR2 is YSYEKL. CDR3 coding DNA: TGCGCCAGCAGCGCCAGCCCCCCCGGGACATGGTACGAAAAACTGTTTTTT. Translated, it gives CASSASPPGTWYEKLFF.